This entry features one T cell receptor (beta chain) sequence. No antigen is known for it. Per the germline V gene, CDR1 is MNHEY and CDR2 is SVGAGI. V was cut by 5 bases and J by 0 bases, with 11 bases left in between. CDR3 size: 15 residues. This sample was taken from a study of shared clonotypes between healthy human individuals. Study-wide findings and caveats: Non-shared clonotypes showed lower generation probabilities than clonotypes common to all four donors.

The authors loaded roughly 180 ng DNA, roughly 33,000 T cell genomes, into sorted-subset replicate PCRs. Some clones are missing from TCRdb's copy, which holds only in-frame ones; the method was immunoSEQ multiplex PCR. Of roughly 2.2 million clones in the sample, approximately 93% were seen once. The material sequenced was naive CD4+ T cells from PBMCs. Sample subset: CD45RA+ positively selected. The clonotype comes from a man aged 18 to 30 in good health. Some clones in this sample may be carry-over from other donors' samples. The chain employs TRBV6-5 and TRBJ1-3, with D perhaps TRBD1 (5 bases). CDR3 protein: CASSQTGVSGNTIYF. DNA of the CDR3: TGTGCCAGCAGTCAAACGGGGGTCTCTGGAAACACCATATATTTT.